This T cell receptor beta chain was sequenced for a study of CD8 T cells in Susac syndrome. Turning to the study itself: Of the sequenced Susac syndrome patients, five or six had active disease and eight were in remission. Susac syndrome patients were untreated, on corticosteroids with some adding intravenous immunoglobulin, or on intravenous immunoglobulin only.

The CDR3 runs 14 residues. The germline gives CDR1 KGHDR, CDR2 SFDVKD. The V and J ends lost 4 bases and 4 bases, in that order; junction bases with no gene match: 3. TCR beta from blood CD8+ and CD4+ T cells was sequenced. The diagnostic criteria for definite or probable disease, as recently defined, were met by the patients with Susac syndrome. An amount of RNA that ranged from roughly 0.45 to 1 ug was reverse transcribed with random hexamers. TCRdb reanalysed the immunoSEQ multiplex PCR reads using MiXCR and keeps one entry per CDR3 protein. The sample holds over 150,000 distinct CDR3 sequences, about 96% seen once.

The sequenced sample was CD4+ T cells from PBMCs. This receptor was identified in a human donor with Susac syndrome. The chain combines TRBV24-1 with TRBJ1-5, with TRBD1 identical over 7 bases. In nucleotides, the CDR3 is TGTGCCACCAGTGAAGGGGGCCCGAATCAGCCCCAGCATTTT. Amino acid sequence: CATSEGGPNQPQHF.